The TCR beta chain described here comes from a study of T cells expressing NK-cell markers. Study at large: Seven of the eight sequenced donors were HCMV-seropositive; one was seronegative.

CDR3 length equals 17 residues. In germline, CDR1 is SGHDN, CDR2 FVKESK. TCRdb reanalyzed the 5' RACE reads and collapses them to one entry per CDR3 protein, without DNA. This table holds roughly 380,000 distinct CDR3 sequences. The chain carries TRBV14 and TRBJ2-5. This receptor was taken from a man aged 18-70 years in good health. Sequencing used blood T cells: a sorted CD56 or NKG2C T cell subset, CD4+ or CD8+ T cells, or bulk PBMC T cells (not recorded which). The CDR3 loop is CASSQDGNWRFQETQYF.